This T cell receptor (beta chain) came from a study of shared clonotypes between healthy human individuals. As to this clone: Its antigen is not known.

V shed 10 bases and J shed 2 bases, with 12 bases lying between them. CDR1 is MDHEN and CDR2 is SYDVKM in the germline V gene. This CDR3 spans 12 amino acids. The study, taken as a whole, reports: An expected dependence of interdonor clonotype sharing on sequencing depth was noted. Incompleteness in sorted-subset sequencing, despite large depth, was shown by rarefaction.

TCRdb's copy holds only in-frame clones and misses some; the assay was immunoSEQ multiplex PCR. The sample carries some 2.4 million clones, 93% recorded once. Donors, without exception, were Caucasian adults residing in Nashville, Tennessee. Investigators divided CD4+ cells into CD45RA+ naive and CD45RA-negative memory subsets. The chain employs TRBV28 and TRBJ2-7; possibly TRBD1 for D (6 bases). The sample consisted of naive CD4+ T cells from PBMCs. The subset here: CD45RA+ positively selected. The receptor was derived from a man younger than 30 in good health. Some clones in this sample may be carry-over from other donors' samples. The CDR3 here is CATTGGTYEQYF. CDR3 DNA: TGTGCCACCACTGGGGGCACCTACGAGCAGTACTTC.